This T cell receptor beta chain was captured by sequencing in a study of glioma-infiltrating T cells after dendritic cell vaccination. The study's findings and limits: TCR clonality showed no direct relationship with survival. Higher pretreatment TIL content predicted longer progression-free time and survival.

Sequencing was performed with immunoSEQ multiplex PCR; in TCRdb, only in-frame clones are kept and a portion is missing. The sample yields roughly 100,000 clones, 80% to 90% seen once. This CDR3 is built from 11 residues. The V gene lost 4 bases and the J gene lost 5 bases, with 5 bases spanning the gap. Germline CDR1 KGHSH, CDR2 LQKENI. This clone was seen a handful of times. What it binds is not known. Patients had residual fresh-frozen tumor tissue and more than two years of survival data. The specimen comprised blood, sampled before dendritic cell vaccination. The J gene is TRBJ1-2, the V gene TRBV18, with D unclear. The TCR was taken from a human donor with glioblastoma. CDR3 DNA sequence: TGTGCCAGCTCACAGGAGTATGGCTACACCTTC. Protein: CASSQEYGYTF.